These T cell receptor beta chains were read from a single sample in a study of post-analysis software for immune sequencing data. TCRdb ran MiXCR on the PCR reads and lists one entry per CDR3 protein. The sample includes approximately 570,000 distinct CDR3 sequences, about 44% of them seen just once. Specimen: blood. These receptors originate from a girl aged 5 to 17 with multiple sclerosis. The CDR3 runs from the conserved cysteine through the conserved F or W. A D gene is named only where the DNA matches it firmly. Part of the rows lack a size; the others show once, few, many or a class for expanded clones.

CDR3aa | CDR3nt | j_gene | d_gene | abundance | v_gene
CASQKRDRETQYF | TGTGCCAGCCAGAAACGGGACCGAGAGACCCAGTACTTC | TRBJ2-5 | - | once | TRBV6-1
CASSSGQGLPGTDTQYF | TGTGCCAGCAGCTCGGGACAGGGCCTCCCTGGCACAGATACGCAGTATTTT | TRBJ2-3 | TRBD1 | - | TRBV11-3
CAASISGGSGYTF | TGTGCGGCGTCCATTTCTGGGGGTTCTGGCTACACCTTC | TRBJ1-2 | - | few | TRBV7-9
CASSSEAPSYNEQFF | TGTGCCAGCAGCAGTGAGGCACCCTCCTACAATGAGCAGTTCTTC | TRBJ2-1 | - | few | TRBV6-1
CASRFGAGRMGEQYF | TGTGCCAGCAGATTCGGGGCGGGGCGGATGGGCGAGCAGTACTTC | TRBJ2-7 | - | few | TRBV27
CASSQGLAGRWDIQYF | TGCGCCAGCAGCCAAGGACTAGCGGGCAGGTGGGACATTCAGTACTTC | TRBJ2-4 | TRBD2 | - | TRBV4-1
CSVVGHPGETQYF | TGCAGCGTCGTGGGACATCCGGGAGAGACCCAGTACTTC | TRBJ2-5 | - | - | TRBV29-1
CASSLSVRTEAFF | TGTGCCAGCAGTTTAAGCGTTCGGACTGAAGCTTTCTTT | TRBJ1-1 | - | - | TRBV12-3/TRBV12-4
CASSLDASWDNEQFF | TGTGCCAGCAGCTTAGATGCTAGTTGGGACAATGAGCAGTTCTTC | TRBJ2-1 | - | few | TRBV7-2
CASSLGTGAYYGYTF | TGTGCCAGCAGTCTCGGGACAGGGGCGTACTATGGCTACACCTTC | TRBJ1-2 | TRBD1 | - | TRBV12-3/TRBV12-4
CASRRLGLEGNSPLHF | TGTGCCAGCAGGAGGCTTGGACTGGAAGGGAATTCACCCCTCCACTTT | TRBJ1-6 | - | - | TRBV6-5
CSASSSTSFYEQYF | TGCAGTGCTAGTAGCTCTACTAGTTTCTACGAGCAGTACTTC | TRBJ2-7 | - | - | TRBV20-1
CASSPLAVWDEQFF | TGTGCCAGCAGCCCTCTAGCGGTCTGGGATGAGCAGTTCTTC | TRBJ2-1 | TRBD2 | - | TRBV5-5
CASSLDPPSSEEQFF | TGCGCCAGCAGCTTGGATCCACCCTCCTCGGAAGAGCAGTTCTTC | TRBJ2-1 | - | - | TRBV5-1